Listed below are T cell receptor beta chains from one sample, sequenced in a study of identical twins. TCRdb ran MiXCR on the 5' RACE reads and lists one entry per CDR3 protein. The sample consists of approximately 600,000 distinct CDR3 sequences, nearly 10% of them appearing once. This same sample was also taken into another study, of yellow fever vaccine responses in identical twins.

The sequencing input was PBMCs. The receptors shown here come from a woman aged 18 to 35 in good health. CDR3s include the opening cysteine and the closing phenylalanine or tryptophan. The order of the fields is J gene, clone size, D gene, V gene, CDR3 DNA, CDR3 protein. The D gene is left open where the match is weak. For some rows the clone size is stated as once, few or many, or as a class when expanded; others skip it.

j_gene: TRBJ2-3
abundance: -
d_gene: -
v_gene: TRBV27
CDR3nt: TGTGCCAGCAGAGGGGGACATACGCAGTATTTT
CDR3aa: CASRGGHTQYF

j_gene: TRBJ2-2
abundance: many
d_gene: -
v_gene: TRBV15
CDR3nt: TGTGCCACCAGCAGAGATTTTCCGAACACCGGGGAGCTGTTTTTT
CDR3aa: CATSRDFPNTGELFF

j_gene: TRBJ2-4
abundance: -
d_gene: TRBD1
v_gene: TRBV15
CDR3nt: TGTGCCACCAGCACCATGGTGGGACAGGGGGCCAAAAACATTCAGTACTTC
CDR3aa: CATSTMVGQGAKNIQYF

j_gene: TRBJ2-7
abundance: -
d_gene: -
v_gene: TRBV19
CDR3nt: TGTGCCAGTAGTACCTGGACGGGGCTAGAGGAGCAGTACTTC
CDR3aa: CASSTWTGLEEQYF

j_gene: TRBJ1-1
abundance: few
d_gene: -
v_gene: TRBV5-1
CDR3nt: TGCGCCAGCAGCTTGGACGGCCCGGCGGTCTCTGAAGCTTTCTTT
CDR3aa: CASSLDGPAVSEAFF

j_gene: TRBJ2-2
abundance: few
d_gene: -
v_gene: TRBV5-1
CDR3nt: TGCGCCAGCAGCTTGGAATCGTCCAGGACCGGGGAGCTGTTTTTT
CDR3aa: CASSLESSRTGELFF

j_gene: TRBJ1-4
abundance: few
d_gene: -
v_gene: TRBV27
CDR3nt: TGTGCCAGCACCCCGGCGATGGGCATTGAAAAACTGTTTTTT
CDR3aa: CASTPAMGIEKLFF

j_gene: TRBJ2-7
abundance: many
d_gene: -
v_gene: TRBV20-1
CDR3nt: TGCAGTGCTAGAGATTTAACGGCTAGCGCCTACGAGCAGTACTTC
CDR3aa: CSARDLTASAYEQYF

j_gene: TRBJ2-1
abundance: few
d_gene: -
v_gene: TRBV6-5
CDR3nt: TGTGCCAGCAGATACCTAGGGGGGGGGACAGATTCCTACAATGAGCAGTTCTTC
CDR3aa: CASRYLGGGTDSYNEQFF

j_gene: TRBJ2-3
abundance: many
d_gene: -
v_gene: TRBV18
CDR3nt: TGTGCCAGCTCACCCCTCGTGGCAGATACGCAGTATTTT
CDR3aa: CASSPLVADTQYF

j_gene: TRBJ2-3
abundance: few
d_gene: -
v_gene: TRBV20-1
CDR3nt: TGCAGTGCTGGCGCCGGGTCAGGGGCAGATACGCAGTATTTT
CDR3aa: CSAGAGSGADTQYF

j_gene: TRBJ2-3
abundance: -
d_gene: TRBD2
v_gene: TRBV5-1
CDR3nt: TGCGCCAGCAGCTTGGGGACTAGCGGGAATATCGTTAGCACAGATACGCAGTATTTT
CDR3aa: CASSLGTSGNIVSTDTQYF

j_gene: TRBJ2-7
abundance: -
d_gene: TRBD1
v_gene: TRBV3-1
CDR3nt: TGTGCCACCAGCCGGGGGACAGGGCTATCCTACGAGCAGTACTTC
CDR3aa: CATSRGTGLSYEQYF

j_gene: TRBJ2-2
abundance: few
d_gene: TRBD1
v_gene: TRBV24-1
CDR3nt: TGTGCCACCAGTGACCGAAGACAGGGGCAAGGCGGGGAGCTGTTTTTT
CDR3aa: CATSDRRQGQGGELFF

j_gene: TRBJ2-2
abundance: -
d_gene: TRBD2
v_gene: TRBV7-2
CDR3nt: TGTGCCAGCAACTCCCCGACTAGCGGGAGTGACACCGGGGAGCTGTTTTTT
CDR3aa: CASNSPTSGSDTGELFF

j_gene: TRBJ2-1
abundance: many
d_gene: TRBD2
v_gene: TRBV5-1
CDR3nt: TGCGCCAGCAGCTTGGAGGGGACTAGACATGAGCAGTTCTTC
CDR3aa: CASSLEGTRHEQFF

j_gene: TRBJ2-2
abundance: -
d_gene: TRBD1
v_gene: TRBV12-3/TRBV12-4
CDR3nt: TGTGCCAGCAGTTCCTATTCCGGGACAGGGCCCGGGGAGCTGTTTTTT
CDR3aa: CASSSYSGTGPGELFF

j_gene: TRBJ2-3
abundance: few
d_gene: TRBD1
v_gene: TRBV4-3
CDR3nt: TGCGCCAGCAGCCAAGACCTCGACAGGGGCTCAACTCCAGATACGCAGTATTTT
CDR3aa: CASSQDLDRGSTPDTQYF

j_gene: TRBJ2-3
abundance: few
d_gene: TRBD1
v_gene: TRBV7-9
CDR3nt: TGTGCCAGCAGCTTAGCGACAGGGGGCTCAGATACGCAGTATTTT
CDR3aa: CASSLATGGSDTQYF

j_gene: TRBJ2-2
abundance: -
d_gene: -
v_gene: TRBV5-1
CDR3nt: TGCGCCAGCAGCTTGGTTGGGGTTCCCGGGGAGCTGTTTTTT
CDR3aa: CASSLVGVPGELFF

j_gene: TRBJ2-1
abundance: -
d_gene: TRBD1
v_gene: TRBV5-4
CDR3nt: TGTGCCAGCAGCTTGAAGGGGGCATTTGATGAGCAGTTCTTC
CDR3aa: CASSLKGAFDEQFF

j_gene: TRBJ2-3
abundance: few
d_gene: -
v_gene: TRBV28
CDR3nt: TGTGCCAGCAGTTCCTATACTAGGTCCGGCACAGATACGCAGTATTTT
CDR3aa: CASSSYTRSGTDTQYF

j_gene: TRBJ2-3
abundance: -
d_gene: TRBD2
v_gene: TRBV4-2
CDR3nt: TGTGCCAGCAGCCAAGATCGGATAGCGGGAGGGAGCACAGATACGCAGTATTTT
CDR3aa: CASSQDRIAGGSTDTQYF

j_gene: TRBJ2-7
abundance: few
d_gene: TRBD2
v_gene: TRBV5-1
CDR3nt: TGCGCCAGCAGCTTGGTAGCGGGGACCACCTACGAGCAGTACTTC
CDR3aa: CASSLVAGTTYEQYF

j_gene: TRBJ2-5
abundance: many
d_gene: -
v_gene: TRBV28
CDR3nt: TGTGCCAGCAGTACCATAAGACAGGCGCTAAGCCAAGAGACCCAGTACTTC
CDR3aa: CASSTIRQALSQETQYF

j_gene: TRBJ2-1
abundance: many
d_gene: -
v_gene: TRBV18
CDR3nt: TGTGCCAGCTCACCACGGGGGTATGAGCAGTTCTTC
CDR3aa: CASSPRGYEQFF

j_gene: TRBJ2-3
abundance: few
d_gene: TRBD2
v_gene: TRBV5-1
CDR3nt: TGCGCCACCGCGTGGACTAGCGGGAGCACAGATACGCAGTATTTT
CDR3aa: CATAWTSGSTDTQYF

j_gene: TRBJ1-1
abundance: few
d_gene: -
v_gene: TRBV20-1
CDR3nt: TGCAGTGCTAGCGGACAGCTTAACACTGAAGCTTTCTTT
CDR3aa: CSASGQLNTEAFF

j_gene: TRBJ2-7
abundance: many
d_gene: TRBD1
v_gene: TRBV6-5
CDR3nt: TGTGCCAGCAGTTGGACCGGGACAGGCAACTCCTACGAGCAGTACTTC
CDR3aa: CASSWTGTGNSYEQYF

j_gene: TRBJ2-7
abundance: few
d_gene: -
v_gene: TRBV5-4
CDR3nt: TGTGCCAGCAGCTTGAGAACAGGGCTGGTTCTCGAGCAGTACTTC
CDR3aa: CASSLRTGLVLEQYF

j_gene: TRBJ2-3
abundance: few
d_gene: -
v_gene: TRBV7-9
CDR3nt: TGTGCCAGCAGCCGCACCCCAGGGGTGGCAGATACGCAGTATTTT
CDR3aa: CASSRTPGVADTQYF

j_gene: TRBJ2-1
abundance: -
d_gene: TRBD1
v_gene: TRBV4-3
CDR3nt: TGCGCCAGCAGCCAAACCCGGGACAGGTACAATGAGCAGTTCTTC
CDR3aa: CASSQTRDRYNEQFF

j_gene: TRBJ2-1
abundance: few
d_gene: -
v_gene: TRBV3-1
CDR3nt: TGTGCCAGCAGCCCCCGCTCGAGCAATGAGCAGTTCTTC
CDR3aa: CASSPRSSNEQFF

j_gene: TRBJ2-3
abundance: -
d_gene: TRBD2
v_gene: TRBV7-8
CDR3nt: TGTGCCAGCAGCTTCCCGACTAGCGGGGTAGGAGCAGATACGCAGTATTTT
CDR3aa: CASSFPTSGVGADTQYF

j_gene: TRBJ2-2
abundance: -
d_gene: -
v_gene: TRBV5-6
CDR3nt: TGTGCCAGCAGCTTCAGCTGGGGAACCAACACCGGGGAGCTGTTTTTT
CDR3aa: CASSFSWGTNTGELFF

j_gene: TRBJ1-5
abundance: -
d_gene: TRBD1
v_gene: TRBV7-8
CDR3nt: TGTGCCAGCAGCTCACAGGGGGCTAGCAATCAGCCCCAGCATTTT
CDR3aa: CASSSQGASNQPQHF

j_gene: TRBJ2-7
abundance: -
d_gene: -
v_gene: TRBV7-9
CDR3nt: TGTGCCAGCAGCTTAGATTACGGTCCATCCTACGAGCAGTACTTC
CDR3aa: CASSLDYGPSYEQYF

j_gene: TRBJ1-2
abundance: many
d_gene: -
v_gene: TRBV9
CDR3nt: TGTGCCAGCAGCGTGTCACAGGGTCAAGGCTACACCTTC
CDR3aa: CASSVSQGQGYTF

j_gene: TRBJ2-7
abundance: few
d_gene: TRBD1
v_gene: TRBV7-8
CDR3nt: TGTGCCAGCAGCTCCCGAGGGGGGACAGGGGTGCACGAGCAGTACTTC
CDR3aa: CASSSRGGTGVHEQYF

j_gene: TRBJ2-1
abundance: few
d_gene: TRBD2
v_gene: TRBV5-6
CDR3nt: TGTGCCAGCAGCTCAAGCCGCTTACTAGCGGGGGGTAATGAGCAGTTCTTC
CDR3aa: CASSSSRLLAGGNEQFF

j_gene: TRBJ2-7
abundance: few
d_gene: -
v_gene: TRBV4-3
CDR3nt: TGCGCCAGCAGCCAAGATAAGTTCTTGGAGCAGTACTTC
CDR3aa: CASSQDKFLEQYF

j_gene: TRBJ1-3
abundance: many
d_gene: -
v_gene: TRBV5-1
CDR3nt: TGCGCCAGCAGCTTGGATTCAGGGACAGGAAACACCATATATTTT
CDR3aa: CASSLDSGTGNTIYF

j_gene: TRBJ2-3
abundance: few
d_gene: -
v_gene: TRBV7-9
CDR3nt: TGTGCCAGCACCTTGGGGGCGGGTGAAACAGATACGCAGTATTTT
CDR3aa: CASTLGAGETDTQYF

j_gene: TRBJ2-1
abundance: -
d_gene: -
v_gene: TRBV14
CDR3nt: TGTGCCAGCAGCCTAAGGTCAGGGTTCGCTAGTGAGCAGTTCTTC
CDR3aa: CASSLRSGFASEQFF

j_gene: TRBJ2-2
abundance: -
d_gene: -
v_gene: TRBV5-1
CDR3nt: TGCGCCAGCAGCTTTGCGGGGTTGGTCACCGGGGAGCTGTTTTTT
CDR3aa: CASSFAGLVTGELFF

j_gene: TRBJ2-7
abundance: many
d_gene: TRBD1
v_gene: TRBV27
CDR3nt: TGTGCCAGCAGCAGGGGGCGACGGTACGAGCAGTACTTC
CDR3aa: CASSRGRRYEQYF

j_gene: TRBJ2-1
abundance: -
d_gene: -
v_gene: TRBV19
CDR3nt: TGTGCCAGTAGTCTCCGGGACGGCAGCAATGAGCAGTTCTTC
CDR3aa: CASSLRDGSNEQFF

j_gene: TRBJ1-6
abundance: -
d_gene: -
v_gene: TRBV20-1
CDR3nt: TGCAGTGCCCCCCAAGTTTATCGTAATTCACCCCTCCACTTT
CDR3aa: CSAPQVYRNSPLHF

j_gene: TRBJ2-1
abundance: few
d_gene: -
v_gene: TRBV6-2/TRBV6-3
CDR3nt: TGTGCCAGCAGTTACCCCGAGGATGGGCCCTCTGAGCAGTTCTTC
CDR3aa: CASSYPEDGPSEQFF

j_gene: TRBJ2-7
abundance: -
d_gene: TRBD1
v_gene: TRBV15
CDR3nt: TGTGCCACCAGCAGAGTCCCGGACAGGCTTGACGAGCAGTACTTC
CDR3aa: CATSRVPDRLDEQYF

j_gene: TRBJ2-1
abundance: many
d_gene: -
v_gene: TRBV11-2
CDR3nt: TGTGCCAGCAGCTTAGTGTCGGGGTACAATGAGCAGTTCTTC
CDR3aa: CASSLVSGYNEQFF